The 18 T cell receptor beta chains presented below share a single source sample, sequenced in a study of T-cell reconstitution after alpha-beta-depleted transplantation in children. TCRbeta library preparation incorporated unique molecular identifiers. MiXCR was run by TCRdb on the PCR reads, yielding one entry per CDR3 protein. The sample holds hundreds of thousands of distinct CDR3 sequences; 10% are singletons and the top ten take just over 2%. The input for sequencing was PBMCs, taken before TCRalphabeta/CD19-depleted stem cell transplant. The receptors were gathered from a child aged 2 to 9 with inherited bone marrow failure, due to receive a stem cell transplant.

This clonotype was recorded many times. The junction shows a germline mismatch at one end, possibly a read error. The chain has TRBV28 and TRBJ2-1; D is perhaps TRBD1 or TRBD2 (6 bases each). In germline, CDR1 is MDHEN, CDR2 SYDVKM. CDR3 length equals 11 residues. CDR3 DNA sequence: TGTGCCAGCAGCGGGACTGGACAGAGGGTCTTC. Translation: CASSGTGQRVF.

This clonotype was seen more than once but under ten times. This chain links TRBV18 with TRBJ2-1; D is perhaps TRBD2 (5 bases). CDR3 length: 14 residues. Germline V gene lookup returns CDR1 KGHSH and CDR2 LQKENI. The V gene lost 4 bases and the J gene lost 7 bases, with 14 bases spanning the gap. The CDR3 region is CASSHGITNNEQFF. The CDR3 DNA reads TGTGCCAGCTCACACGGGATTACTAATAATGAGCAGTTCTTC.

The table lists this clonotype with many counts. In DNA, the CDR3 is TGTGCCACCAGCATCTGGCCCGATACTAATGAAAAACTGTTTTTT. Its protein product is CATSIWPDTNEKLFF. The J gene is TRBJ1-4, the V gene TRBV15; no clear D. The CDR3 totals 15 residues. V was clipped by 4 bases and J by 2 bases, with 11 bases between them. Germline CDR1 is LNHNV and CDR2 is YYDKDF (reference sequence).

The gene calls are TRBV10-3 and TRBJ2-7; TRBD2 is a possible D gene (5 bases). The CDR3 totals 15 residues. The V end was cut by 0 bases, the J end by 2 bases, with 11 bases between. Germline V gene sequence: CDR1 ENHRY, CDR2 SYGVKD. Written as DNA, the CDR3 is TGTGCCATCAGTGAGTCGTTGGTAGCGACCTACGAGCAGTACTTC. This sequence encodes CAISESLVATYEQYF.

This clonotype has a count of ten or more. The chain has TRBV5-5 and TRBJ1-2; perhaps TRBD1 as D (5 bases). Trimming pared 1 base from V and 3 bases from J, leaving 13 bases between. The CDR3 contains 15 residues. Germline-derived CDR1 and CDR2 are SGHKS and YYEKEE (reference sequence). The CDR3 sequence is CASSLRHRSHYGYTF. The CDR3 nucleotides read TGTGCCAGCAGCTTGAGACACAGGTCACACTATGGCTACACCTTC.

J is TRBJ1-1 and V is TRBV18; no reliable D call. Germline loops: CDR1 KGHSH, CDR2 LQKENI. CDR3 size: 15 residues. V was shortened by 1 base and J by 0 bases, with 9 bases between the two germline ends. DNA of the CDR3: TGTGCCAGCTCACCACTCGGCCAGTTGAACACTGAAGCTTTCTTT. As protein: CASSPLGQLNTEAFF.

The chain uses TRBV10-3 and TRBJ1-6; D call uncertain. Trimming pared 6 bases from V and 5 bases from J, leaving 14 bases between. Germline CDR1 is ENHRY and CDR2 is SYGVKD. This CDR3 contains 15 residues. CDR3 residues: CAIRAGGTHNSPLHF. As DNA, the CDR3 is TGTGCCATCAGAGCGGGTGGTACACATAATTCACCCCTCCACTTT.

The chain joins TRBV4-3 to TRBJ2-1; D unresolved. Germline loops: CDR1 LGHNA, CDR2 YSLEER. The CDR3 runs 16 residues. V was pared by 1 base and J by 0 bases, with 10 bases between. As DNA, the CDR3 is TGCGCCAGCAGCCAAGGGACGGAAAGCTCCTACAATGAGCAGTTCTTC. It yields the protein CASSQGTESSYNEQFF.

This clonotype has only a few counts. The rearrangement links TRBV30 to TRBJ1-6; D unclear. Germline V gene sequence: CDR1 GTSNPN, CDR2 SVGIG (reference sequence). The germline V and J ends were trimmed by 0 bases and 8 bases, with 11 bases remaining between them. The CDR3 has 14 amino acids. In DNA form, the CDR3 reads TGTGCCTGGAGTGTCGGCAGGCCGTATTCACCCCTCCACTTT. This codes for CAWSVGRPYSPLHF.

This clonotype was counted ten times or more. The chain employs TRBV11-2 and TRBJ2-2; D tentatively reads TRBD1 or TRBD2 (5 bases each). This CDR3 is 17 amino acids long. In germline, CDR1 is SGHAT, CDR2 FQNNGV. Trimming shortened V by 5 bases and J by 0 bases, and 16 bases separated the two germline ends. CDR3 sequence (DNA): TGTGCCAGCAGCCCATGGGGGTGGCTAGCGAACACCGGGGAGCTGTTTTTT. It encodes CASSPWGWLANTGELFF.

This clonotype was counted a few times. The chain employs TRBV7-9 and TRBJ1-5; D uncertain. The V end was cut by 0 bases, the J end by 2 bases, with 8 bases between. CDR1 and CDR2 (germline): SEHNR, FQNEAQ (reference sequence). The CDR3 is made up of 15 amino acids. The CDR3: CASSLAGYRNQPQHF. The CDR3 coding sequence is TGTGCCAGCAGCTTAGCTGGATATCGCAATCAGCCCCAGCATTTT.

This clonotype was counted ten times or more. The chain combines TRBV20-1 with TRBJ2-1; 14 nucleotides agree with TRBD2. Unmatched junction bases numbered 9, after V lost 1 base and J lost 10 bases. From germline, CDR1 is DFQATT and CDR2 SNEGSKA (reference sequence). The CDR3 runs 16 residues. This CDR3 reads CSARAPGLAGAREQFF. In nucleotides, the CDR3 is TGCAGTGCTAGAGCCCCGGGACTAGCGGGAGCCCGAGAGCAGTTCTTC.

This clonotype has a count of ten or more. The V and J genes are TRBV9 and TRBJ2-5; D possibly corresponds to TRBD2 (6 bases). The germline V gene encodes CDR1 SGDLS and CDR2 YYNGEE. The V end lost 4 bases, the J end lost 11 bases, and 18 bases lay between the germline ends. There are 13 residues in the CDR3. The CDR3 DNA is TGTGCCAGCAGCCCTACTGGGGGGAGAGGGCAGTACTTC. Protein sequence: CASSPTGGRGQYF.

This clonotype has a count of ten or more. This chain connects TRBV29-1 to TRBJ1-2; 7 nucleotides align to TRBD1. Germline assignment: CDR1 SQVTM and CDR2 ANQGSEA. After removal of 3 bases from V and 5 bases from J, the junction contained 3 bases not matched to a gene. The CDR3 extends over 12 amino acids. The CDR3, as DNA: TGCAGCGTTGACAGGGGGTGGTATGGCTACACCTTC. Translation: CSVDRGWYGYTF.

In its sample, this clonotype was seen a few times. The chain has TRBV6-2 or TRBV6-3 and TRBJ2-3, with TRBD2 matching over 9 bases. The CDR3 contains 21 residues. Trimming cost V 0 bases and J 2 bases; bases outside gene matches: 18. CDR1 and CDR2 from the germline V gene are MNHEY and SVGEGT. CDR3 DNA sequence: TGTGCCAGCAGTTACTCGGGCGTAGCTCCGCCTAGCGGGAAGGTCACAGATACGCAGTATTTT. Its translation: CASSYSGVAPPSGKVTDTQYF.

This clonotype was seen ten or more times. J is TRBJ2-3 and V is TRBV5-1, with 8 bases lining up with TRBD1. Trimming at V came to 6 bases and at J to 6 bases, leaving 6 bases not matched to a gene. The CDR3 has 13 amino acids. Germline-derived CDR1 and CDR2 are SGHRS and YFSETQ. Here the CDR3 reads CASKDRVLDTQYF. The CDR3 DNA sequence: TGCGCCAGCAAGGACAGGGTGTTGGATACGCAGTATTTT.

The sample holds many counts of this clonotype. V usage is TRBV10-3 and J usage is TRBJ2-1, with a possible D match to TRBD2 (6 bases). The CDR3 is 17 amino acids. Germline loops: CDR1 ENHRY, CDR2 SYGVKD. With 4 bases removed from V and 0 bases from J, the gap between germline ends came to 16 bases. CDR3 amino acids: CAISGLAEGASYNEQFF. The CDR3 DNA reads TGTGCCATCAGTGGCTTAGCGGAGGGAGCCTCCTACAATGAGCAGTTCTTC.

This clonotype was counted at least ten times. The J gene is TRBJ1-4, the V gene TRBV20-1, with a tentative D call TRBD1 (5 bases). The V and J ends lost 0 bases and 6 bases respectively, with 11 bases between them. This CDR3 comprises 14 residues. The germline V gene has CDR1 DFQATT and CDR2 SNEGSKA (reference sequence). The CDR3 region is CSARDTGGDEKLFF. CDR3 DNA sequence: TGCAGTGCTAGAGATACGGGGGGGGATGAAAAACTGTTTTTT.